Listed below are T cell receptor beta chains from one sample, sequenced in a study of somatic mutations in cytotoxic T cells in rheumatoid arthritis. Profiled with immunoSEQ multiplex PCR; TCRdb holds only in-frame clones, not every one. The table records around 10,000 clones, around 75% of them present only once. Material: CD8+ T cells sorted from blood. These receptors came from a man aged 55 to 70 in good health. Each CDR3 is given with its conserved first and last residue. D genes are given only for firm matches. Size is omitted from some rows. Given values are once, few, many or a class for expanded clones.

V	size	D	J	CDR3	DNA
TRBV27	.	.	TRBJ1-6	CASSLRDYSPLHF	TGTGCCAGCAGTTTGAGGGACTATTCACCCCTCCACTTT
TRBV10-1	.	TRBD2	TRBJ2-3	CASSGGLAGGPDDTQYF	TGCGCCAGCAGTGGAGGACTAGCGGGAGGGCCAGACGATACGCAGTATTTT
TRBV28	.	TRBD2	TRBJ2-3	CASSFRLAGADTQYF	TGTGCCAGCAGTTTTCGACTAGCGGGAGCCGATACGCAGTATTTT
TRBV7-7	once	.	TRBJ2-7	CASSPLGQTSSYEQYF	TGTGCCAGCAGCCCTCTGGGGCAGACTAGCTCCTACGAGCAGTACTTC
TRBV6-1	.	.	TRBJ1-3	CASSDIGRTWGNTIYF	TGTGCCAGCAGTGATATTGGCCGAACCTGGGGAAACACCATATATTTT
TRBV29-1	.	.	TRBJ1-2	CSVGRQTLNYGYTF	TGCAGCGTTGGAAGGCAGACGCTTAACTATGGCTACACCTTC
TRBV28	.	.	TRBJ2-7	CASSLGGQSYEQYF	TGTGCCAGCAGTTTGGGGGGACAATCCTACGAGCAGTACTTC
TRBV11-2	.	.	TRBJ2-1	CASSFWAADNEQFF	TGTGCCAGCAGCTTTTGGGCGGCAGACAATGAGCAGTTCTTC
TRBV7-8	.	TRBD2	TRBJ2-7	CASSLPAGVSNNEQYF	TGTGCCAGCAGCCTCCCCGCGGGGGTCAGCAACAACGAGCAGTACTTC
TRBV7-2	.	.	TRBJ2-7	CASSLARFYEQYF	TGTGCCAGCAGCTTAGCCAGGTTCTACGAGCAGTACTTC
TRBV30	.	.	TRBJ2-3	CAWSRGFTDTQYF	TGTGCCTGGAGTCGGGGGTTCACAGATACGCAGTATTTT
TRBV27	.	.	TRBJ1-1	CASSLDTEAFF	TGTGCCAGCAGTTTGGACACTGAAGCTTTCTTT
TRBV7-8	.	.	TRBJ1-2	CASSLDSGPLDGSYTF	TGTGCCAGCAGCTTAGACTCCGGGCCGCTGGACGGTAGCTACACCTTC
TRBV4-2	.	.	TRBJ1-2	CASSGRDINYGYTF	TGTGCCAGCAGCGGACGGGACATCAACTATGGCTACACCTTC
TRBV7-9	.	.	TRBJ2-7	CASSYEGVEQYF	TGTGCCAGCAGCTATGAAGGGGTCGAGCAGTACTTC
TRBV6-4	.	.	TRBJ2-7	CASSGGVPYHEQYF	TGTGCCAGCAGTGGTGGGGTCCCCTATCACGAGCAGTACTTC
TRBV19	.	TRBD2	TRBJ2-1	CASSMGGSDEQFF	TGTGCCAGTAGTATGGGAGGGTCGGATGAGCAGTTCTTC
TRBV2	.	TRBD1	TRBJ2-1	CASISRDSSYNEQFF	TGTGCCAGCATTAGCCGGGACAGCTCTTACAATGAGCAGTTCTTC
TRBV30	.	TRBD2	TRBJ2-3	CAWTTSGRWDTQYF	TGTGCCTGGACTACTAGCGGGAGGTGGGATACGCAGTATTTT
TRBV5-5	few	TRBD2	TRBJ2-7	CASSPSGRAGEQYF	TGTGCCAGCAGCCCTAGCGGGAGGGCCGGAGAGCAGTACTTC
TRBV18	few	TRBD1	TRBJ2-2	CASSPLDRANTGELFF	TGTGCCAGCTCACCCTTGGACAGGGCGAACACCGGGGAGCTGTTTTTT
TRBV7-8	.	.	TRBJ2-7	CASSLLVGFKEQYF	TGTGCCAGCAGCTTACTAGTCGGTTTTAAGGAGCAGTACTTC
TRBV4-1	.	.	TRBJ2-7	CASSLTSTYEQYF	TGCGCCAGCAGCTTGACGTCAACCTACGAGCAGTACTTC
TRBV7-6	few	.	TRBJ1-1	CASSLSGARTEAFF	TGTGCCAGCAGCTTATCGGGGGCTCGGACTGAAGCTTTCTTT
TRBV4-3	.	.	TRBJ2-1	CASSQGVLALGEQFF	TGCGCCAGCAGCCAAGGAGTACTAGCCCTGGGTGAGCAGTTCTTC
TRBV9	.	.	TRBJ1-1	CASSPYQDPLLEAFF	TGTGCCAGCAGCCCCTACCAGGACCCGCTCCTTGAAGCTTTCTTT
TRBV19	.	.	TRBJ2-2	CASSILGWTGELFF	TGTGCCAGTAGTATACTAGGCTGGACCGGGGAGCTGTTTTTT
TRBV4-1	.	.	TRBJ2-5	CASSQEDLETQYF	TGCGCCAGCAGCCAAGAGGATTTAGAGACCCAGTACTTC
TRBV7-9	.	TRBD1	TRBJ2-2	CASSPPRTGFGGELFF	TGTGCCAGCAGCCCACCCAGGACAGGGTTTGGCGGGGAGCTGTTTTTT
TRBV6-1	.	.	TRBJ1-1	CASSEGEASEAFF	TGTGCCAGCAGTGAAGGCGAGGCGTCTGAAGCTTTCTTT
TRBV9	.	TRBD1	TRBJ1-2	CASSEGQNYGYTF	TGTGCCAGCAGCGAGGGACAGAACTATGGCTACACCTTC
TRBV15	.	TRBD1	TRBJ1-6	CATSSSTGDSPLHF	TGTGCCACCAGCAGTTCAACAGGGGACTCACCCCTCCACTTT
TRBV4-1	.	TRBD2	TRBJ2-7	CASSQDRGGLAGGTYEQHF	TGCGCCAGCAGCCAAGATAGGGGCGGGCTAGCGGGAGGAACCTACGAGCAGCACTTC
TRBV6-4	.	TRBD2	TRBJ2-1	CASSPGTSGRNEQFF	TGTGCCAGCAGTCCCGGGACTAGCGGACGCAATGAGCAGTTCTTC
TRBV5-1	few	TRBD1	TRBJ1-1	CASSGGTGWYTEAFF	TGCGCCAGCAGCGGGGGGACAGGGTGGTACACTGAAGCTTTCTTT
TRBV5-3	.	TRBD2	TRBJ2-1	CARSLGTNYNEQFF	TGTGCCAGAAGCTTAGGGACTAACTACAATGAGCAGTTCTTC
TRBV28	.	.	TRBJ1-2	CASSLSAAAPNGYTF	TGTGCCAGCAGTTTATCGGCCGCAGCCCCCAATGGCTACACCTTC
TRBV25-1	once	.	TRBJ2-5	CASSEWGSQETQYF	TGTGCCAGCAGTGAATGGGGCAGCCAAGAGACCCAGTACTTC
TRBV28	.	.	TRBJ2-2	CASSLEESGELFF	TGTGCCAGCAGTTTAGAAGAATCCGGGGAGCTGTTTTTT
TRBV19	.	.	TRBJ2-3	CASSTYTDTQYF	TGTGCCAGTAGTACCTACACAGATACGCAGTATTTT
TRBV7-9	.	.	TRBJ2-7	CASSFGFNEQYF	TGTGCCAGCAGCTTTGGCTTCAACGAGCAGTACTTC
TRBV28	.	TRBD2	TRBJ2-7	CASSRLAGDEQYF	TGTGCCAGCAGTCGACTAGCGGGAGACGAGCAGTACTTC
TRBV29-1	.	TRBD1	TRBJ2-1	CSVDRGPSSYNEQFF	TGCAGCGTTGACAGGGGGCCTAGCTCCTACAATGAGCAGTTCTTC
TRBV28	.	.	TRBJ2-1	CASSPRTGFNEQFF	TGTGCCAGCAGTCCGAGGACTGGGTTTAATGAGCAGTTCTTC
TRBV6-6	.	TRBD1	TRBJ1-6	CASSPGQGSLPLHF	TGTGCCAGCAGTCCGGGACAGGGCAGTCTTCCCCTCCACTTT
TRBV9	.	.	TRBJ1-6	CASSVAQTNSPLHF	TGTGCCAGCAGCGTAGCACAGACTAATTCACCCCTCCACTTT
TRBV25-1	.	.	TRBJ2-2	CASSDIGGRELFF	TGTGCCAGCAGTGATATTGGGGGACGGGAGCTGTTTTTT
TRBV7-2	.	TRBD1	TRBJ2-7	CASSGSLPGTGGLYEQYF	TGTGCCAGCAGCGGTAGCCTCCCCGGGACAGGGGGACTCTACGAGCAGTACTTC
TRBV19	.	TRBD1	TRBJ1-1	CASSLQGAGTEAFF	TGTGCCAGTAGTCTACAGGGGGCAGGGACTGAAGCTTTCTTT
TRBV6-4	medium-sized	TRBD1	TRBJ1-4	CASSERQGSSEKLFF	TGTGCCAGCAGTGAACGACAGGGCTCGAGTGAAAAACTGTTTTTT
TRBV23-1	.	TRBD2	TRBJ2-2	CASSQGTSGTGELFF	TGCGCCAGCAGTCAAGGGACTAGCGGCACCGGGGAGCTGTTTTTT
TRBV19	.	TRBD1	TRBJ2-7	CASSIAGGSYEQYF	TGTGCCAGTAGTATCGCAGGGGGAAGCTACGAGCAGTACTTC
TRBV7-9	.	.	TRBJ2-2	CASSKWLDGSATGELFF	TGTGCCAGCAGCAAGTGGCTGGACGGATCTGCCACCGGGGAGCTGTTTTTT
TRBV6-5	.	TRBD1	TRBJ2-1	CASSSGTGGRQFF	TGTGCCAGCAGTAGCGGGACAGGGGGCCGCCAGTTCTTC
TRBV7-6	.	.	TRBJ2-7	CASSFLGREEEQYF	TGTGCCAGCAGCTTTCTAGGCAGGGAGGAGGAGCAGTACTTC